Sequencing of this TCR beta chain was carried out in a study of cytomegalovirus exposure and HLA in healthy donors. Regarding this clone: As yet, its antigen is unknown.

Both 60 Vbeta primers and 13 Jbeta primers went into the PCR. TCRdb's copy holds only in-frame clones and misses some; the assay was immunoSEQ multiplex PCR. The repertoire has 250,000 or so clones, 75% to 85% of them found once; the top ten carry 8%. CDR1 is MNHNS, CDR2 SASEGT, per germline. V lost 3 bases and J lost 0, with 15 bases in between. The CDR3 contains 17 residues. Study results and caveats: Association of a missense DCLRE1C variant with TCR beta V- and J-gene trimming was reported in a later analysis.

Healthy bone marrow donors made up the donor group. When sampled, the donors appeared nominally healthy, though they likely had unrecorded immune exposures. Source material: PBMCs. The chain links TRBV6-1 to TRBJ1-5, with D perhaps TRBD1 (5 bases). This receptor was identified in a woman aged 55 to 70 in good health and CMV-seropositive. CDR3 nucleotides: TGTGCCAGCAGTGAGTGGGGCTATCCTTATAGCAATCAGCCCCAGCATTTT. Its protein product is CASSEWGYPYSNQPQHF.